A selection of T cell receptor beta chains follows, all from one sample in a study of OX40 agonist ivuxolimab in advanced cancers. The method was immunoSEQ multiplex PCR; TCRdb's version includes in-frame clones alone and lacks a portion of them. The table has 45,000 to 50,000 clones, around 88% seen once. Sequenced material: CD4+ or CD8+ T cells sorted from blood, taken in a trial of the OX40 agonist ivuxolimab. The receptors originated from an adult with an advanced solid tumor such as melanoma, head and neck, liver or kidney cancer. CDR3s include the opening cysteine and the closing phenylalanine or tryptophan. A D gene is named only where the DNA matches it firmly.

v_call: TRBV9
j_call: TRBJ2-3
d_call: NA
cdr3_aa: CASSVATDTQYF
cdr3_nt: TGTGCCAGCAGCGTAGCAACAGATACGCAGTATTTT

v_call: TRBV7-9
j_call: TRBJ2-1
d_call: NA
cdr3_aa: CASTAQSQPSNEQFF
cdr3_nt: TGTGCCTCTACCGCCCAGTCGCAGCCCTCCAATGAGCAGTTCTTC

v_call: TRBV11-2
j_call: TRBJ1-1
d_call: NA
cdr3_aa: CASTEGTEAFF
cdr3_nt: TGTGCCAGCACCGAGGGCACTGAAGCTTTCTTT

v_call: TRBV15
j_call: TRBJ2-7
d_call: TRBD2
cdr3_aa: CATSSGTSGEINEQYF
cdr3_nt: TGTGCCACCAGCAGCGGGACTAGCGGGGAAATCAACGAGCAGTACTTC

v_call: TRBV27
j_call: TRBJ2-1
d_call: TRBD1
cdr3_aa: CASSTGGYYNEQFF
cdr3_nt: TGTGCCAGCAGTACAGGGGGGTACTACAATGAGCAGTTCTTC

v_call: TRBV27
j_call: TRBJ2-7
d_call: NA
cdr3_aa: CASRQGYEQYF
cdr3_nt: TGTGCCAGCAGACAGGGCTACGAGCAGTACTTC

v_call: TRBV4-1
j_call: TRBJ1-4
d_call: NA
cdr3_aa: CASSQVNRLNEKLFF
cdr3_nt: TGCGCCAGCAGCCAAGTTAACAGACTAAATGAAAAACTGTTTTTT

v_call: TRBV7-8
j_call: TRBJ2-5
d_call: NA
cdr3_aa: CASSLVVLGGGETQYF
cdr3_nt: TGTGCCAGCAGCTTAGTAGTTCTGGGAGGGGGAGAGACCCAGTACTTC

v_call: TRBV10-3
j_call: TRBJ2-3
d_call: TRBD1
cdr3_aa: CAISDQGETSTDTQYF
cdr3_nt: TGTGCCATCAGTGATCAGGGGGAGACTAGCACAGATACGCAGTATTTT

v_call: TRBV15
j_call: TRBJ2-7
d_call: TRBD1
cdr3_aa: CATSRTGEDYEQYF
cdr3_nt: TGTGCCACCAGCAGGACAGGGGAAGACTACGAGCAGTACTTC

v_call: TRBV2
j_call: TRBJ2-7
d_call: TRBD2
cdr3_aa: CASSDTSGAIEQYF
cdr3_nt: TGTGCCAGCAGTGATACTAGCGGCGCAATCGAGCAGTACTTC

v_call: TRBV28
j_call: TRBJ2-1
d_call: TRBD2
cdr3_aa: CASSADTGTSGRLSQFF
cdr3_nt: TGTGCCAGCAGTGCAGACACCGGGACTAGCGGGAGATTATCGCAGTTCTTC

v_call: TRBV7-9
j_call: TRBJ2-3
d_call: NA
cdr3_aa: CASSLVARADTQYF
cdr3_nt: TGTGCCAGCAGCTTAGTGGCACGGGCAGATACGCAGTATTTT

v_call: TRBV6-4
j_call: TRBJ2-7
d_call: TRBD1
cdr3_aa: CASSDYRPGQGIHEQYF
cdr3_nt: TGTGCCAGCAGTGATTATCGACCGGGACAGGGCATCCACGAGCAGTACTTC

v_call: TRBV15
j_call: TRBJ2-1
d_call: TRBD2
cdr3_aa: CATSRPSGRFNEQFF
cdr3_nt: TGTGCCACCAGCAGACCTAGCGGGAGGTTTAATGAGCAGTTCTTC

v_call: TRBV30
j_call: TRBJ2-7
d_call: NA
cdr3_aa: CAWRRYEQYF
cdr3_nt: TGTGCCTGGAGGAGGTACGAGCAGTACTTC

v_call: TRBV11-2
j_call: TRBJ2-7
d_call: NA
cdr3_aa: CASSLAGTYEQYF
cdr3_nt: TGTGCCAGCAGCTTAGCCGGTACCTACGAGCAGTACTTC

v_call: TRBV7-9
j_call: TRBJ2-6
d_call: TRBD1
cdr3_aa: CASSSTGGAGANVLTF
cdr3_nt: TGTGCCAGCAGCTCGACAGGGGGCGCTGGGGCCAACGTCCTGACTTTC

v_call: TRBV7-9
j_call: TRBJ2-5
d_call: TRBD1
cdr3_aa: CASSGDRDPQETQYF
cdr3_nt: TGTGCCAGCAGCGGCGACAGGGATCCCCAAGAGACCCAGTACTTC

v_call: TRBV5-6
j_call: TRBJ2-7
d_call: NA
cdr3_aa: CASSLVHQSYEQYF
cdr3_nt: TGTGCCAGCAGCTTGGTACACCAATCCTACGAGCAGTACTTC

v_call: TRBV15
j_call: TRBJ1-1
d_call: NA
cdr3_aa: CATSSRTTAEAFF
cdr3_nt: TGTGCCACCAGCAGCAGGACTACCGCTGAAGCTTTCTTT

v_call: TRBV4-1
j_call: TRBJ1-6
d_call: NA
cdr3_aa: CASSQGTGVPYNSPLHF
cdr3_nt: TGCGCCAGCAGCCAAGGGACTGGAGTCCCCTATAATTCACCCCTCCACTTT

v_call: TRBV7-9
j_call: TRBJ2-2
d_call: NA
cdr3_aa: CASSFGAYTGELFF
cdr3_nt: TGTGCCAGCAGCTTTGGCGCTTACACCGGGGAGCTGTTTTTT

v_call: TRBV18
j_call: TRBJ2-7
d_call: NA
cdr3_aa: CASSPDGAYEQYF
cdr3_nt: TGTGCCAGCTCACCGGACGGAGCCTACGAGCAGTACTTC